The following is a TCR beta chain sequence with its context. What it binds is unknown. The authors reverse transcribed all of the isolated RNA, so sequencing captured expressed TCRB transcripts. Naive, central memory and regulatory T cell samples averaged approximately 3.9 million immunoSEQ reads each. Data came from immunoSEQ multiplex PCR; TCRdb stores just in-frame clones and leaves some out. The sample holds about 130,000 clones, 9.2% seen once. Donors underwent one heparinised blood draw, about 120 mL on average. Germline V gene sequence: CDR1 SGHAT, CDR2 FQNNGV. The CDR3 is 18 amino acids. V was shortened by 4 bases and J by 0 bases, with 19 bases between the two germline ends. The data derive from a study of beta chain features in type 1 diabetes. About the research overall: Patient and healthy donor groups were alike in age, gender and cell yields.

Overall study results and limits: Compared with healthy donors, patients appeared to share more similar naive, central memory and regulatory TCRB repertoires.

The sample was central memory CD4+ T cells from blood. This sequence joins TRBV11-2 and TRBJ2-1; D possibly corresponds to TRBD2 (5 bases). The receptor was isolated from a man between 18 and 35 years old in good health. CDR3 sequence: CASSSRGGRGSSYNEQFF. DNA of the CDR3: TGTGCCAGCAGCTCCCGAGGCGGACGAGGGAGCTCCTACAATGAGCAGTTCTTC. The full variable domain, completed using reference TRBV11-2 and TRBJ2-1, is EAGVAQSPRYKIIEKRQSVAFWCNPISGHATLYWYQQILGQGPKLLIQFQNNGVVDDSQLPKDRFSAERLKGVDSTLKIQPAKLEDSAVYLCASSSRGGRGSSYNEQFFGPGTRLTVL.